This T cell receptor (beta chain) was identified in a study of cytomegalovirus exposure and HLA in healthy donors. The CDR3 runs to 17 residues. Trimming took 1 base from V and 0 from J, leaving 16 bases between them. The germline V gene has CDR1 SGHVS and CDR2 FNYEAQ. On this clone: Its antigen is as yet unknown.

Study observations and caveats: Reportedly, TCR beta sequences accurately predicted HLA-A and HLA-B alleles in most subjects.

It was with 60 Vbeta and 13 Jbeta primers that the PCR ran. The method was immunoSEQ multiplex PCR; TCRdb's version includes in-frame clones alone and lacks a portion of them. The table lists about 270,000 clones, roughly two thirds of them singletons, with roughly 2.4% in the top ten. The origin of this receptor is a female donor in good health and CMV-seronegative. The gene calls are TRBV7-6 and TRBJ2-7; D may be TRBD2 (6 bases). Sequences were obtained from PBMCs. The CDR3 loop is CASSLEPTSSSSYEQYF. CDR3 in DNA: TGTGCCAGCAGCTTAGAGCCCACTAGCAGCAGCTCCTACGAGCAGTACTTC.